This T cell receptor beta chain was sequenced for a study of T cell repertoires in cytomegalovirus infection. Study-level background: Through public TCR beta signatures, both CMV infection and matching HLA type were indicated.

With 7 bases clipped from V and 3 bases from J, the junction kept 7 bases outside the gene matches. The CDR3 runs 13 residues. Germline CDR1 is DFQATT and CDR2 is SNEGSKA (reference sequence). MiXCR, run by TCRdb on the reads, gives a single entry per CDR3 protein. The sample has nearly 650,000 distinct CDR3 sequences; around 24% are singletons. Study results and limitations: The study identified carriers of CMV plus the relevant HLA from cumulative public TCR beta family frequency. Clonotypes of TCR beta that were HLA-C-restricted and CMV-specific dominated the ex vivo response.

In regard to this clonotype: Antigen unknown.

This chain connects TRBV20-1 to TRBJ2-3; TRBD2 matches at 7 bases. Sequenced input: CD8+ T cells from PBMCs. The receptor was derived from a human donor in good health (CMV status not recorded). Some clones in this sample may be carry-over from other donors' samples. The CDR3 here is CSVWRGGTDTQYF. DNA of the CDR3: TGCAGTGTCTGGCGGGGAGGGACAGATACGCAGTATTTT.